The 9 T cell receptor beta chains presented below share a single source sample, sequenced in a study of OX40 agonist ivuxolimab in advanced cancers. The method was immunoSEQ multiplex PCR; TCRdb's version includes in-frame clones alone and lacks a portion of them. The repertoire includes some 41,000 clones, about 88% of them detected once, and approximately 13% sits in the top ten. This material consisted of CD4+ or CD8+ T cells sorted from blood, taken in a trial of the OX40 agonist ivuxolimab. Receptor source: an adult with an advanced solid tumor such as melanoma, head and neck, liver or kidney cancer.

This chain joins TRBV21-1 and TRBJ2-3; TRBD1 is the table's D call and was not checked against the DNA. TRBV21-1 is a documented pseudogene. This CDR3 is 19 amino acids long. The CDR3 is CASSKSVRQGRSSTDTQYF. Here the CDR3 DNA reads TGTGCCAGCAGCAAATCGGTTCGACAGGGTCGGAGTAGCACAGATACGCAGTATTTT.

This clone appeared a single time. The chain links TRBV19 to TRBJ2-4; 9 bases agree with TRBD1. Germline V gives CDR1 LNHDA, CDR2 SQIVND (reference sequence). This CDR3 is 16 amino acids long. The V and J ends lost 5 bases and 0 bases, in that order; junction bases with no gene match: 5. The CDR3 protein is CASSVHRGLAKNIQYF. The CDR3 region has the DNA TGTGCCAGTAGTGTACACAGGGGGCTAGCCAAAAACATTCAGTACTTC.

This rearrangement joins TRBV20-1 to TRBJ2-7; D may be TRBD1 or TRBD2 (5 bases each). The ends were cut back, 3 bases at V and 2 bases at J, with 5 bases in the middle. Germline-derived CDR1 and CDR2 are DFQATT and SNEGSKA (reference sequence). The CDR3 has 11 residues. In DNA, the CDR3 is TGCAGTGCTAGGGGGGCCTACGAGCAGTACTTC. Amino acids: CSARGAYEQYF.

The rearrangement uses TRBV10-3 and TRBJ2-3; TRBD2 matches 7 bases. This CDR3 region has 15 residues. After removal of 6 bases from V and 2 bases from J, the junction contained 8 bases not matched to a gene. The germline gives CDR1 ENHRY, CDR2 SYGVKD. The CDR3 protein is CAIRISGSDTDTQYF. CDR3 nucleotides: TGTGCCATCAGGATTAGCGGGTCCGACACAGATACGCAGTATTTT.

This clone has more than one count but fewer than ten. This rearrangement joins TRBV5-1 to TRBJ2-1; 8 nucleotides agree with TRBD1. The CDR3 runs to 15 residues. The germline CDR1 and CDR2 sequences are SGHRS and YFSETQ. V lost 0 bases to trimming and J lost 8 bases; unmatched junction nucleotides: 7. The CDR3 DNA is TGCGCCAGCAGCTTGGGCAGGGGGCGCGGAGATGAGCAGTTCTTC. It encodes CASSLGRGRGDEQFF.

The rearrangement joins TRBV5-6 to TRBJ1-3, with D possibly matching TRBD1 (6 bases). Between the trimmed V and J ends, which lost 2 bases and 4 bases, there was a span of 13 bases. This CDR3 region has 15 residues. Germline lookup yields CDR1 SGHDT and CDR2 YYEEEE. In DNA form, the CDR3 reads TGTGCCAGCAGCTTTGACAGGCATTCCGGAAACACCATATATTTT. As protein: CASSFDRHSGNTIYF.

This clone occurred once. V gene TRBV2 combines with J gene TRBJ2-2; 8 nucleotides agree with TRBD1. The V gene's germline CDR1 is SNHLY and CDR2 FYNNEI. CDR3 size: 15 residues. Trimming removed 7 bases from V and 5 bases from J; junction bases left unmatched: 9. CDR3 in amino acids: CASTQGARRTGELFF. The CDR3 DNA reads TGTGCCAGCACCCAGGGGGCTAGAAGGACCGGGGAGCTGTTTTTT.

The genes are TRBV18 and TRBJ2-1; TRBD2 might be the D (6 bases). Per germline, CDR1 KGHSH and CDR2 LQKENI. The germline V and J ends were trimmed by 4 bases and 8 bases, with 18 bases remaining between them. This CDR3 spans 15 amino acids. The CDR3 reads CASSRGTLQYDEQFF. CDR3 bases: TGTGCCAGCTCACGTGGGACTCTCCAGTACGATGAGCAGTTCTTC.

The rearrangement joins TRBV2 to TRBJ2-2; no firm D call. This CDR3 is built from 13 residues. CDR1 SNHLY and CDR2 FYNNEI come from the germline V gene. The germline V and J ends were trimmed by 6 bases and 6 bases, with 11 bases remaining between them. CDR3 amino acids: CASSPDLAGELFF. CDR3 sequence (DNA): TGTGCCAGCAGCCCTGATCTGGCCGGGGAGCTGTTTTTT.